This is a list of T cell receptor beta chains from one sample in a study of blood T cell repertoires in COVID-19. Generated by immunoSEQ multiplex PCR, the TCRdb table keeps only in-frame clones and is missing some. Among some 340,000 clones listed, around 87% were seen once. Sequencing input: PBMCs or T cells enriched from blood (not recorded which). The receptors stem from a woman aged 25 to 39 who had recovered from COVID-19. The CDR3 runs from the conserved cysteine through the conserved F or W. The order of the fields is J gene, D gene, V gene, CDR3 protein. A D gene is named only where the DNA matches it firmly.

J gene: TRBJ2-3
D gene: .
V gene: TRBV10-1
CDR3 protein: CASSESGGSTDTQYF

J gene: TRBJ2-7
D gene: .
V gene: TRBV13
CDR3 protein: CASSLGLNEQYF

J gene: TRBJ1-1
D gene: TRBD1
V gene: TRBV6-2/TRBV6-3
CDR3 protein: CASSRGQSGTEAFF

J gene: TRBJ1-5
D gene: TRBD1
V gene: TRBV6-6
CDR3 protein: CASSRQGPGMNQPQHF

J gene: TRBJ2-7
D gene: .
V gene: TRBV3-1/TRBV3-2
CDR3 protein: CASSQGGGLSYEQYF

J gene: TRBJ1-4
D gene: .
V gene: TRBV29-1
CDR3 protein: CSVKQGGSNEKLFF

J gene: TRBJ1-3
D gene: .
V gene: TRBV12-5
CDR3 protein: CASGAPRGNTIYF

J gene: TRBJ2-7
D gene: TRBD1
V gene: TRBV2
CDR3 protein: CASSDFPDRAYEQYF

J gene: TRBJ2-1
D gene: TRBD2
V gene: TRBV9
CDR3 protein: CASSVGTSGTYNEQFF

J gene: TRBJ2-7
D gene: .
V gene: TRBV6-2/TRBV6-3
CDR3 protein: CASSNRDSYEQYF

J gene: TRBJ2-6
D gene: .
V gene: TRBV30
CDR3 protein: CAWSVTRAANVLTF

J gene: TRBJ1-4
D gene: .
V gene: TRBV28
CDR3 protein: CASSLRGTYEKLFF

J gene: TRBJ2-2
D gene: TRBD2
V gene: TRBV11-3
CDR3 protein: CASSLRSGGFTGELFF

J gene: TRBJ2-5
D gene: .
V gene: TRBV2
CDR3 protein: CASSIWQGMAYQETQYF

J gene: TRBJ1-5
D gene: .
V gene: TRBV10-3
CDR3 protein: CAISGSGTSSNQPQHF

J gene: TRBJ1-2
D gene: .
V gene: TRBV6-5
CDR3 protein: CASSYTESNYGYTF

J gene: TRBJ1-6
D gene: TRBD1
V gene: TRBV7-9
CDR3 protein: CAGQEGNSPLHF

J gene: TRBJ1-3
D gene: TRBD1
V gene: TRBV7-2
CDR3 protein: CASATGFGNTIYF

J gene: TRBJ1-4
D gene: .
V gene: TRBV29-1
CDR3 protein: CSVADSWDEKLFF

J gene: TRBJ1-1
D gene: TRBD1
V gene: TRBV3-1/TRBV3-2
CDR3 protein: CASSQPGGNTEAFF

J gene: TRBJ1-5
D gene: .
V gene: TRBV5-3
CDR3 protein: CARSSAASNQPQHF

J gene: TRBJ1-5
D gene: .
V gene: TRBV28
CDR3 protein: CASSTANNQPQHF

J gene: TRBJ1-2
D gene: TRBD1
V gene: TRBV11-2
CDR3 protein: CASSLRQGAWYGYTF

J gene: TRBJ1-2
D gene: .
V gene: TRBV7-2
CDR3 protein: CASSYGGASWGGYTF

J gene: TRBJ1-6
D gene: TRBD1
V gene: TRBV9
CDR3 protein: CASSVDRGNSPLHF

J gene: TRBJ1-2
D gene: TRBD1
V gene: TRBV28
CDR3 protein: CASSPSMDRDYGYTF

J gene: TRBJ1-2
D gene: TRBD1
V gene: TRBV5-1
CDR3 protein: CASSLGHLLGQGGGYTF

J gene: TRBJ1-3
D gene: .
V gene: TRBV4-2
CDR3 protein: CASSALTRGQSGNTIYF

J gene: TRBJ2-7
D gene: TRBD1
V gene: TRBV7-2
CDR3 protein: CASSSSPGGVEYEQYF

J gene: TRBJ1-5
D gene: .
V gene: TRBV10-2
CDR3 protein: CASSEAGVNQPQHF

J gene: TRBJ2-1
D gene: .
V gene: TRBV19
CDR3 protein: CASRGRGDLNEQFF

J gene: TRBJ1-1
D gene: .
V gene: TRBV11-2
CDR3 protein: CASSFKGDTEAFF

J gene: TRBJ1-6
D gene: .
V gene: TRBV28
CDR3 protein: CASLQALRNSPLHF

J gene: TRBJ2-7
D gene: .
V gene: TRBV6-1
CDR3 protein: CASSEFQGPAYEQYF

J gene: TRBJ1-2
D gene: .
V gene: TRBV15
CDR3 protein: CATSMRDYGYTF

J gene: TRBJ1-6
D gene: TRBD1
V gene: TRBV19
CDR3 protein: CASIQGQGASPLHF

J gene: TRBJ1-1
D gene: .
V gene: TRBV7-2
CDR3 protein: CASSWNRDSEAFF

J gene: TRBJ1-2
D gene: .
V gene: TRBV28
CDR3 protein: CASRPGGGVNYGYTF

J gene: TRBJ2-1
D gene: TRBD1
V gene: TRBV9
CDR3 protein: CASSSRTGLNEQFF

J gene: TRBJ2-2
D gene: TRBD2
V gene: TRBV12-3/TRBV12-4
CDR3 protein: CASGRLATGELFF

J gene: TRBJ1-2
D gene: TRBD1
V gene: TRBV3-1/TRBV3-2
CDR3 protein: CASSQMATGDYGYTF

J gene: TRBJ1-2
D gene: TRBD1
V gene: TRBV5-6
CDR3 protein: CASSLRTGVNYGYTF

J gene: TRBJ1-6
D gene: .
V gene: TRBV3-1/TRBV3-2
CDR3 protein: CASSQGPSPLHF

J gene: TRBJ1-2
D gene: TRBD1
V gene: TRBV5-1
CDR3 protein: CASSLGDSNYGYTF

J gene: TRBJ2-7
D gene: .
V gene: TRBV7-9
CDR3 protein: CASSYASSYEQYF

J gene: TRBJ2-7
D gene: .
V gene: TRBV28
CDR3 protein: CASSFEGTFRGEQYF

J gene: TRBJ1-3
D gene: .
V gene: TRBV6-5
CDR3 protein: CASRGSGNTIYF

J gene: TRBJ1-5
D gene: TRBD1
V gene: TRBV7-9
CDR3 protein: CASSLFGRGQNQPQHF

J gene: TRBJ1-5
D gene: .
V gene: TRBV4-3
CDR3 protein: CASSQRYSNQPQHF

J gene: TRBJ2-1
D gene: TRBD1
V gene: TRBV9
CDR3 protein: CASSVAGTGGYNEQFF

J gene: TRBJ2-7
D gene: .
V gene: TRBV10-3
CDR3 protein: CAISGAPGLSVDEQYF

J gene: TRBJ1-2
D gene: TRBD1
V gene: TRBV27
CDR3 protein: CASTKQGLGGYTF

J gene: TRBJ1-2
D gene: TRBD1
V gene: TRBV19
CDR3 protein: CASSSPGQGRGYTF